This note documents a single T cell receptor beta chain sequence. This clonotype was seen at least ten times. Its recognized antigen is unknown. The input lacks base qualities; no much larger clone sits a single base away. Including cysteine and phenylalanine, the CDR3 has 15 amino acids. This entry keeps only the CDR3 DNA: 45 bases, framed from base 1. Per the germline V gene (reference sequence), LNHDA is the CDR1 and SQIVND is the CDR2. V gives up 1 base and J gives up 2 bases, and the segment between their germline ends measures 12 bases. For repertoire sequencing, the TCR beta CDR3 regions were amplified from RNA transcripts. The first round of RT-PCR was done with HTBI primers and the Qiagen OneStep RT-PCR kit, and was followed by a second round of multiplex PCR, then size selection and purification. The libraries underwent paired-end sequencing with 100 bp reads on an Illumina HiSeq2000. On the authors' methods: SOAPnuke was used to process the reads, removing any read that contained adapters or uncalled bases, had a mean Phred below 15, or lacked an exact match to the constant primer or identifier. COPE v1.2.5 was used to merge high-quality paired reads. Unique nucleotide sequences were defined as clonotypes and aligned to IMGT TRB V, D and J references using MiTCR v1.1. Only V-J combinations with frequency above 0.0001 were analysed, covering over 99% of repertoires. For each V-J combination, a TCR clonal expansion and chaos score was defined as F50 clonal expansion divided by the chaos observed in the TCRdist matrix. Welch's t-statistics and random forest were used to reduce features to 13 V-J combinations, which were fed into a naive Bayes classifier. The similarity between thyroid and blood repertoires was quantified using the Morisita-Horn index. TCRdb reprocessing: public reads trimmed at Q25 with fastp, clones called with MiXCR, in-frame beta chains kept. Each entry merges the rows of one CDR3 protein and shows their most common DNA and genes. In this record, the V and J calls reflect TCRdb's handling and not the investigators' own analysis. The sample has just over 600,000 distinct CDR3 sequences on record, 22% of them singletons. Jointly, the top ten make up more than 5.5% of the sample.

The data belong to a study of Graves' ophthalmopathy and Graves' hyperthyroidism (dated by TCRdb to 2017 to 2018). With regard to the full study: Peripheral blood samples were taken at the time of initial diagnosis, before any treatment was given. TCR beta repertoire signatures were used to distinguish Graves' ophthalmopathy from Graves' hyperthyroidism and to predict progression to ophthalmopathy. In total, 135 blood samples were TCR-sequenced: fewer than 50 ophthalmopathy, roughly 77 hyperthyroidism and roughly 17 hyperthyroidism-to-ophthalmopathy patients. To explore V-J signatures that distinguish ophthalmopathy from hyperthyroidism, a discovery set of roughly 98 patients was enrolled, made up of approximately 45 with ophthalmopathy and around 60 with stable hyperthyroidism. An independent validation cohort was composed of fewer than 20 hyperthyroidism patients and approximately 15 patients who later progressed from hyperthyroidism to ophthalmopathy. In roughly 6 hyperthyroidism patients, T-cell repertoires of thyroid tissue and blood were compared. Following sampling, methimazole starting at 30 mg daily was administered to hyperthyroidism patients, and high-dose intravenous methylprednisolone was administered to ophthalmopathy patients. The 100 or so discovery patients were randomly split 7:3 into training and test sets.

Hyperthyroidism was considered stable if no progression to ophthalmopathy occurred within 18 months of follow-up. Hyperthyroidism patients were newly diagnosed, with disease duration under 2 months, and aged 18 to 65 years. Patients with other autoimmune diseases, uncontrolled infections, pregnancy or lactation were excluded from the study. Clinical symptoms, serum thyroxine, TRAb, thyroid ultrasound and orbital computed tomography were used for diagnosis. Using Ficoll-Paque density gradient centrifugation, PBMCs were isolated from less than 11 ml of fresh peripheral blood. Total RNA was extracted with Trizol reagent and quality-checked on an Agilent 2100 Bioanalyzer. The paper as a whole reports these results and caveats: Among expanded thyroid clonotypes with frequency above 0.001, most also showed up in blood, which suggests that blood repertoires may reflect the thyroid immune response. In validation, the model predicted ophthalmopathy progression with about 70% sensitivity and about 77% specificity; 12 predicted patients were CT-confirmed with GO in a median of approximately 6.5 months. Sample size was not statistically predetermined, and group allocation was not concealed from the investigators. In cross-validation, the 13-signature model distinguished ophthalmopathy from stable hyperthyroidism with nearly 90% sensitivity and 81.08% specificity, while in the test set the corresponding values were 80% and 75%.

The sequence is built from TRBV19 and TRBJ2-7; a confident D gene designation cannot be given. Sequencing used peripheral blood. This clonotype was sampled from a woman aged 18-30 years with stable Graves' hyperthyroidism. Some clones in this sample may be carry-over from other donors' samples. Donor details come from another sample of the same person, matched by shared clones. CDR3 reads: CASSIAAVGPYEQYF. In nucleotides, the sequence is TGTGCCAGTAGTATAGCGGCAGTGGGTCCCTACGAGCAGTACTTC.